Following are 24 T cell receptor beta chains from one sample sequenced in a study of blood T cell repertoires in COVID-19. Profiling relied on immunoSEQ multiplex PCR, and the TCRdb table lists in-frame clones only, not all of them. Of about 39,000 clones in the sample, roughly 94% are singletons; the top ten hold about 4%. The sample consisted of peripheral blood. These receptors originate from a human donor with active COVID-19. The donor label of this sample is uncertain.

The chain uses TRBV5-4 and TRBJ2-5; 7 bases map to TRBD2. V shed 1 base and J 3 bases; nucleotides not matched to a gene: 6. The germline V gene encodes CDR1 SGHNT and CDR2 YYREEE (reference sequence). The CDR3 runs to 15 residues. CDR3 residues: CASSLWEGREETQYF. As DNA, the CDR3 is TGTGCCAGCAGCTTGTGGGAGGGGAGAGAAGAGACCCAGTACTTC.

V gene TRBV6-1 combines with J gene TRBJ2-7, with D tentatively TRBD1 (6 bases). The length of the CDR3 is 16 residues. The V gene lost 4 bases and the J gene lost 2 bases, with 18 bases spanning the gap. Per the germline V gene, CDR1 is MNHNS and CDR2 is SASEGT. The CDR3 sequence: CASSAAALDSAYEQYF. CDR3 DNA sequence: TGTGCCAGCAGTGCGGCCGCGTTGGACAGCGCCTACGAGCAGTACTTC.

V usage is TRBV27 and J usage is TRBJ2-7; 8 bases line up with TRBD2. This CDR3 region has 16 residues. V dropped 5 bases and J dropped 0; count of bases not matched to a gene: 9. The germline gives CDR1 MNHEY, CDR2 SMNVEV (reference sequence). This CDR3 reads CASSRRGGASSYEQYF. CDR3 DNA: TGTGCCAGCAGTCGCCGGGGGGGCGCAAGCTCCTACGAGCAGTACTTC.

CDR3 residues: CASSQGRGRTIYF. CDR3 DNA sequence: TGTGCCAGCAGCCAAGGCCGGGGTAGAACCATATATTTT. The chain is built from TRBV3-1 (or the pseudogene TRBV3-2) and TRBJ1-3; D is unresolved. Trimming pared 1 base from V and 10 bases from J, leaving 11 bases between. Germline V lookup: CDR1 LGHDT, CDR2 YNNKEL (reference sequence). CDR3 length: 13 amino acids.

V gene TRBV28 combines with J gene TRBJ2-1; TRBD2 matches 11 bases. V shed 6 bases, J shed 8 bases, and the junction held 18 bases outside the gene matches. CDR1 MDHEN and CDR2 SYDVKM come from the germline V gene. The CDR3 loop spans 18 amino acids. The CDR3 loop reads CASSPISRASGRKDEQFF. CDR3 nucleotides: TGTGCCAGCAGCCCGATCTCGCGGGCTAGCGGGAGGAAGGATGAGCAGTTCTTC.

The rearrangement links TRBV7-2 to TRBJ1-1; D not resolved. Trimming cost V 7 bases and J 0 bases, with 15 bases left between them. Germline V CDR1 and CDR2: SGHTA, FQGNSA. The CDR3 length is 15 residues. This chain's CDR3 is CASTRPFGMNTEAFF. CDR3 DNA sequence: TGTGCCAGCACCCGACCTTTCGGGATGAACACTGAAGCTTTCTTT.

The chain combines TRBV3-1 (or the pseudogene TRBV3-2) with TRBJ2-7; 12 nucleotides align to TRBD2. Germline trimming cut 8 bases from V and 2 bases from J; bases unmatched to any gene: 7. Germline CDR1 LGHDT, CDR2 YNNKEL (reference sequence). The CDR3 sequence is 15 residues long. The chain's CDR3 is CASRDASGGAYEQYF. CDR3 DNA: TGTGCCAGCCGGGATGCTAGCGGGGGGGCCTACGAGCAGTACTTC.

As to this clone: One end of the junction is discordant with germline, which a read error may explain. The gene calls are TRBV12-3 or TRBV12-4 and TRBJ2-5; D is possibly TRBD2 (5 bases). CDR3 size: 12 residues. The CDR3 spells CASTPNGRRIHF. CDR3 nucleotide sequence: TGTGCCAGCACCCCCAATGGGCGGAGGATTCACTTC.

The V gene is TRBV18, the J gene TRBJ2-3, with 13 bases identical to TRBD2. Germline V gives CDR1 KGHSH, CDR2 LQKENI. The CDR3 spans 15 residues. With 6 bases clipped from V and 4 bases from J, the junction kept 4 bases outside the gene matches. CDR3 residues: CASSPGLAGADTQYF. The DNA for the CDR3 is TGTGCCAGCTCGCCCGGACTAGCGGGAGCAGATACGCAGTATTTT.

The chain employs TRBV4-1 and TRBJ2-1; D call uncertain. Germline lookup yields CDR1 MGHRA and CDR2 YSYEKL. This CDR3 has 14 amino acids. Trimming cost V 6 bases and J 3 bases, with 12 bases left between them. DNA for the CDR3: TGCGCCAGCAGACTTATACCCGGCTACAATGAGCAGTTCTTC. Its translation: CASRLIPGYNEQFF.

The V call is TRBV3-1 (or the pseudogene TRBV3-2), the J call TRBJ2-2, with 7 bases aligning to TRBD2. The CDR3 length is 16 residues. Trimming took 7 bases from V and 6 from J; bases not matched to a gene: 14. Germline lookup yields CDR1 LGHDT and CDR2 YNNKEL (reference sequence). The CDR3 DNA reads as TGTGCCAGCACCAAACCGGGAGGAGGGGTCGCCGGGGAGCTGTTTTTT. Translated, it gives CASTKPGGGVAGELFF.

This clone was detected only once. CDR3 bases: TGTGCCAGCAGCTCCCCTAGCGGGTTCACAGATACGCAGTATTTT. Its translation: CASSSPSGFTDTQYF. The J gene is TRBJ2-3, the V gene TRBV5-4, with 8 positions matching TRBD2. Germline CDR1 SGHNT, CDR2 YYREEE (reference sequence). The CDR3 has 15 amino acids. V lost 3 bases, J lost 2 bases, and 5 bases stayed unmatched.

This sequence joins TRBV9 and TRBJ2-7, with D possibly matching TRBD2 (6 bases). V was cut by 0 bases and J by 3 bases, with 13 bases left in between. This CDR3 contains 15 residues. The V gene's germline CDR1 is SGDLS and CDR2 YYNGEE. This CDR3 reads CASSVAPGEGYEQYF. Written as DNA, the CDR3 is TGTGCCAGCAGCGTAGCTCCGGGAGAAGGCTACGAGCAGTACTTC. Filled out from reference TRBV9 and TRBJ2-7, the complete variable domain reads DSGVTQTPKHLITATGQRVTLRCSPRSGDLSVYWYQQSLDQGLQFLIQYYNGEERAKGNILERFSAQQFPDLHSELNLSSLELGDSALYFCASSVAPGEGYEQYFGPGTRLTVT.

This rearrangement joins TRBV25-1 to TRBJ1-5, with 7 bases that match TRBD1. The ends lost 5 bases at V and 6 bases at J; junction bases unmatched: 7. The germline V gene encodes CDR1 MGHDK and CDR2 SYGVNS. The CDR3 covers 14 residues. The CDR3 reads CASSPDRDVQPQHF. As DNA, the CDR3 is TGTGCCAGCAGTCCTGACAGGGATGTTCAGCCCCAGCATTTT.

The chain recombines TRBV14 with TRBJ1-5, with D possibly matching TRBD1 (6 bases). Looked up from germline, CDR1 is SGHDN and CDR2 is FVKESK. V lost 6 bases, J lost 11 bases, and 17 bases lay in between. The CDR3 covers 13 residues. The CDR3 spells CASSQTGDKTQHF. The DNA of the CDR3 is TGTGCCAGCAGTCAGACAGGAGACAAGACCCAGCATTTT.

This clone was detected once. This rearrangement joins TRBV5-1 to TRBJ2-7; D is uncertain. Trimming left V 0 bases short and J 3 bases short, with 4 bases between. In germline, CDR1 is SGHRS, CDR2 YFSETQ. The CDR3 has 12 residues. CDR3 DNA: TGCGCCAGCAGCTTGGTGAGCTACGAGCAGTACTTC. This gives the protein CASSLVSYEQYF.

Here the CDR3 reads CASRESTSGAFTDTQYF. The CDR3 DNA is TGTGCCAGCAGAGAATCGACTAGCGGGGCCTTCACAGATACGCAGTATTTT. V and J are TRBV6-1 and TRBJ2-3, with 11 bases identical to TRBD2. CDR1 and CDR2 (germline): MNHNS, SASEGT. The CDR3 totals 17 residues. J gave up 2 bases and V 6 bases, and 10 bases lay outside the gene matches.

CDR3 loop: CASSKVAGQIFNEQFF. Written as DNA, the CDR3 is TGTGCCAGCAGCAAAGTGGCGGGGCAAATCTTCAATGAGCAGTTCTTC. The chain joins TRBV21-1 to TRBJ2-1; TRBD2, the D gene given by the table, was not confirmed from the DNA. TRBV21-1 is tagged as a pseudogene. The CDR3 sequence is 16 residues long.

This clone was found a few times. V and J are TRBV4-2 and TRBJ2-1; 7 nucleotides align to TRBD2. J gave up 10 bases and V 3 bases, and 9 bases lay outside the gene matches. CDR1 is LGHNA, CDR2 YNFKEQ, per germline. CDR3 length: 14 amino acids. Here the CDR3 DNA reads TGTGCCAGCAGCCAGGGAGGACTAGTCGAGGAGCAGTTCTTC. Amino acids: CASSQGGLVEEQFF.

This chain joins TRBV19 and TRBJ1-2; TRBD1 matches 8 bases. Trimming removed 3 bases from V and 6 bases from J; junction bases left unmatched: 12. CDR1 and CDR2 (germline): LNHDA, SQIVND (reference sequence). The CDR3 covers 16 residues. CDR3 residues: CASSIRRGTGRNGYTF. CDR3 DNA: TGTGCCAGTAGTATCCGCCGGGGGACAGGTCGAAATGGCTACACCTTC.

The rearrangement links TRBV9 to TRBJ2-2; D is ambiguous. Germline CDR1 and CDR2: SGDLS and YYNGEE. The CDR3 runs to 16 residues. The germline V and J ends were trimmed by 0 bases and 3 bases, with 12 bases remaining between them. The CDR3 protein is CASSVASEVYTGELFF. CDR3 nucleotide sequence: TGTGCCAGCAGCGTAGCTTCAGAAGTTTACACCGGGGAGCTGTTTTTT.

The chain combines TRBV14 with TRBJ2-5, with D perhaps matching TRBD2 (5 bases). V gave up 0 bases and J gave up 2 bases, with 10 bases separating them. CDR1 and CDR2 from the germline V gene are SGHDN and FVKESK. The CDR3 is 15 residues long. Written as DNA, the CDR3 is TGTGCCAGCAGCCAAGATTTAGCGAAACAAGAGACCCAGTACTTC. It yields the protein CASSQDLAKQETQYF.

The chain joins TRBV5-1 to TRBJ2-2; TRBD1 aligns across 11 bases. Trimming took 4 bases from V and 4 from J; bases not matched to a gene: 6. Germline V gives CDR1 SGHRS, CDR2 YFSETQ. This CDR3 is 16 amino acids long. CDR3 protein: CASSPAGTGGTGELFF. In DNA form, the CDR3 reads TGCGCCAGCAGCCCTGCCGGGACAGGGGGCACCGGGGAGCTGTTTTTT. Combining the CDR3 with reference TRBV5-1 and TRBJ2-2 gives the whole variable domain KAGVTQTPRYLIKTRGQQVTLSCSPISGHRSVSWYQQTPGQGLQFLFEYFSETQRNKGNFPGRFSGRQFSNSRSEMNVSTLELGDSALYLCASSPAGTGGTGELFFGEGSRLTVL.

The chain employs TRBV10-3 and TRBJ2-7; D might be TRBD2 (5 bases). The ends were cut back, 6 bases at V and 3 bases at J, with 12 bases in the middle. The CDR3 totals 13 residues. Germline CDR1 ENHRY, CDR2 SYGVKD. The CDR3 coding sequence is TGTGCCATCAGCGCGGCGGGTATCTACGAGCAGTACTTC. This sequence encodes CAISAAGIYEQYF.